Each of the 3 T cell receptor beta chains below was sequenced from the same sample in a study of cytomegalovirus exposure and HLA in healthy donors. Primers included in the PCR were 60 Vbeta and 13 Jbeta primers. TCRdb keeps only in-frame clones here, not all; method: immunoSEQ multiplex PCR. The sample holds just over 150,000 clones, roughly 81% seen once. Sequencing was performed on PBMCs. The receptors originated from a man aged 18-30 years in good health and CMV-seropositive.

This clone was counted a few times. The chain employs TRBV7-9 and TRBJ1-6, with no clear D. The germline V gene has CDR1 SEHNR and CDR2 FQNEAQ (reference sequence). V was cut by 5 bases and J by 7 bases, with 6 bases left in between. CDR3 length: 12 residues. Here the CDR3 reads CASSIQNSPLHF. Written as DNA, the CDR3 is TGTGCCAGCAGCATACAGAATTCACCCCTCCACTTT.

This clone occurred a few times. The V and J genes are TRBV29-1 and TRBJ2-7; D is possibly TRBD2 (6 bases). The CDR3 runs 18 residues. Germline V lookup: CDR1 SQVTM, CDR2 ANQGSEA. Deletions cut 6 bases from V and 3 bases from J, with 30 bases between. CDR3 residues: CSVTAGGGWRADDYEQYF. Written as DNA, the CDR3 is TGCAGCGTGACAGCAGGCGGAGGGTGGCGGGCGGATGACTACGAGCAGTACTTC.

This rearrangement joins TRBV7-2 to TRBJ2-3; 7 nucleotides agree with TRBD2. Germline V gene lookup returns CDR1 SGHTA and CDR2 FQGNSA. The CDR3 is made up of 14 amino acids. The junction had 4 bases not matched to a gene; V was cut back by 7 bases and J by 0 bases. CDR3 DNA sequence: TGTGCCAGCACCTTTAGCGGGAGCACAGATACGCAGTATTTT. It codes for CASTFSGSTDTQYF. Full variable domain (remainder filled in from reference TRBV7-2 and TRBJ2-3): GAGVSQSPSNKVTEKGKDVELRCDPISGHTALYWYRQSLGQGLEFLIYFQGNSAPDKSGLPSDRFSAERTGGSVSTLTIQRTQQEDSAVYLCASTFSGSTDTQYFGPGTRLTVL.